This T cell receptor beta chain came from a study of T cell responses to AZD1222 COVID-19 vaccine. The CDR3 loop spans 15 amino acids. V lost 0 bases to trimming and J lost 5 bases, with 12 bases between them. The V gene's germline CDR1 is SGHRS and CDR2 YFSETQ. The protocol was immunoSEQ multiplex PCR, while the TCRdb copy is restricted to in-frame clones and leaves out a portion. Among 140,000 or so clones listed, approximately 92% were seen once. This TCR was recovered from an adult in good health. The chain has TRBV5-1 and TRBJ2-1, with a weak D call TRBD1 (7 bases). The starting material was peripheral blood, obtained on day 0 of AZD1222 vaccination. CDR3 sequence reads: CASSLGGTEHNEQFF. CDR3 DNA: TGCGCCAGCAGCTTGGGCGGGACAGAACACAATGAGCAGTTCTTC. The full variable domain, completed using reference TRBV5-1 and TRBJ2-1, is KAGVTQTPRYLIKTRGQQVTLSCSPISGHRSVSWYQQTPGQGLQFLFEYFSETQRNKGNFPGRFSGRQFSNSRSEMNVSTLELGDSALYLCASSLGGTEHNEQFFGPGTRLTVL.